This passage covers 9 T cell receptor beta chains from one sample sequenced in a study of control samples from healthy donors and cancer patients. The data were produced by immunoSEQ multiplex PCR, yet TCRdb's version contains in-frame clones alone and is incomplete. In the table there are roughly 84,000 clones, 91% of which are singletons. Material for sequencing was blood. The origin of the receptors is a man aged 50 to 60 in good health.

V and J are TRBV30 and TRBJ2-3; D is unclear. Trimming stripped 3 bases from V and 4 bases from J, with 8 bases between. Germline-derived CDR1 and CDR2 are GTSNPN and SVGIG (reference sequence). The CDR3 has 12 amino acids. The CDR3 protein is CAWRSLSDTQYF. The DNA of the CDR3 is TGTGCCTGGAGGAGCCTTTCAGATACGCAGTATTTT. The whole variable domain, remainder taken from reference TRBV30 and TRBJ2-3, is SQTIHQWPATLVQPVGSPLSLECTVEGTSNPNLYWYRQAAGRGLQLLFYSVGIGQISSEVPQNLSASRPQDRQFILSSKKLLLSDSGFYLCAWRSLSDTQYFGPGTRLTVL.

V usage is TRBV6-1 and J usage is TRBJ1-5; D remains ambiguous. Trimming took 3 bases from V and 7 from J, leaving 13 bases between them. The CDR3 contains 14 residues. Per germline, CDR1 MNHNS and CDR2 SASEGT. CDR3 in DNA: TGTGCCAGCAGTGATATGGTGGGGAGGCAGCCCCAGCATTTT. Encoded protein: CASSDMVGRQPQHF.

The chain combines TRBV6-5 with TRBJ1-5, with D maybe TRBD1 (6 bases). Germline V gene data show CDR1 as MNHEY and CDR2 as SVGAGI. The V end lost 7 bases, the J end lost 4 bases, and 11 bases lay between the germline ends. There are 13 residues in the CDR3. CDR3 nucleotides: TGTGCCAGCAACCCTACAGGGAATCAGCCCCAGCATTTT. It is translated as CASNPTGNQPQHF.

The chain has TRBV5-5 and TRBJ2-3, with D unclear. Germline-derived CDR1 and CDR2 are SGHKS and YYEKEE (reference sequence). The CDR3 is 15 residues long. Trimming pared 0 bases from V and 2 bases from J, leaving 10 bases between. DNA for the CDR3: TGTGCCAGCAGCTTGGCCTGGAGCCCCACAGATACGCAGTATTTT. It is translated as CASSLAWSPTDTQYF.

This chain uses TRBV3-1 (or the pseudogene TRBV3-2) with TRBJ2-5; the D gene is possibly TRBD2 (6 bases). This CDR3 has 14 amino acids. Between the trimmed V and J ends, which lost 0 bases and 4 bases, there was a span of 9 bases. Germline V gene sequence: CDR1 LGHDT, CDR2 YNNKEL (reference sequence). CDR3 sequence reads: CASSQEGRRETQYF. DNA for the CDR3: TGTGCCAGCAGCCAAGAAGGGAGGAGAGAGACCCAGTACTTC.

This chain uses TRBV6-5 with TRBJ1-3; 7 bases are a match to TRBD1. Germline CDR1 and CDR2: MNHEY and SVGAGI. This CDR3 has 16 amino acids. The ends lost 1 base at V and 4 bases at J; junction bases unmatched: 7. CDR3 in amino acids: CASSYFRQGAGNTIYF. CDR3 in DNA: TGTGCCAGCAGTTACTTTCGACAGGGTGCAGGAAACACCATATATTTT.

The rearrangement links TRBV4-3 to TRBJ2-7; 8 nucleotides line up with TRBD1. With 0 bases clipped from V and 0 bases from J, the junction kept 1 base outside the gene matches. The CDR3 runs to 15 residues. Germline CDR1 is LGHNA and CDR2 is YSLEER. The chain's CDR3 is CASSQEQGDSYEQYF. The CDR3 DNA reads as TGCGCCAGCAGCCAAGAACAGGGGGACTCCTACGAGCAGTACTTC.

V and J are TRBV4-1 and TRBJ2-5; D is possibly TRBD2 (6 bases). This CDR3 has 10 amino acids. Per the germline V gene, CDR1 is MGHRA and CDR2 is YSYEKL. V was pared by 8 bases and J by 5 bases, with 6 bases between. The CDR3 spells CASGGETQYF. CDR3 in DNA: TGCGCCAGCGGGGGGGAGACCCAGTACTTC.

The V gene is TRBV5-1, the J gene TRBJ2-3; no clear D. V was pared by 4 bases and J by 0 bases, with 9 bases between. This CDR3 is built from 14 residues. Germline values: CDR1 SGHRS, CDR2 YFSETQ. The CDR3 sequence: CASSETYSTDTQYF. CDR3 bases: TGCGCCAGCAGCGAGACTTATAGCACAGATACGCAGTATTTT.